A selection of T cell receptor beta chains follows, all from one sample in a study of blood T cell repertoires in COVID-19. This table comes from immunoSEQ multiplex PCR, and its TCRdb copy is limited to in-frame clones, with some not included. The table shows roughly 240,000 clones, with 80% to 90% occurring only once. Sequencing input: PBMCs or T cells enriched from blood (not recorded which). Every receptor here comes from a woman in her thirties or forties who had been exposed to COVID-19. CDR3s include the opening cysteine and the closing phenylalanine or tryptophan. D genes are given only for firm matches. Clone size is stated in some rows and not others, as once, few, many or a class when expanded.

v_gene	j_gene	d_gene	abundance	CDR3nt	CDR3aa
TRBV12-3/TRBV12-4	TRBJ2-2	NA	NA	TGTGCCAGCAGTTTAGGGGCGGGCGGGGAGCTGTTTTTT	CASSLGAGGELFF
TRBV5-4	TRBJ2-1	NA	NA	TGTGCCAGCAGCTTGTCTGCCAGCTCCTACAATGAGCAGTTCTTC	CASSLSASSYNEQFF
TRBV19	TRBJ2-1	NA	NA	TGTGCCAGTAGAACCCTCGACAGACCCAATGAGCAGTTCTTC	CASRTLDRPNEQFF
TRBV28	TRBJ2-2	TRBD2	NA	TGTGCCAGCAGTTTATTGCGGGGGGGGACGCCCGGGGAGCTGTTTTTT	CASSLLRGGTPGELFF
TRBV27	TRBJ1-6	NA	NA	TGTGCCAGCAGTTCTCAGACAGGTTCTAATTCACCCCTCCACTTT	CASSSQTGSNSPLHF
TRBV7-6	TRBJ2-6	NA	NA	TGTGCCAGCAGCTTAAGGCTGGGCGACGTCCTGACTTTC	CASSLRLGDVLTF
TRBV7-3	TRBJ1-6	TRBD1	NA	TGTGCCAGCAGCAAGGGACAGGAGGGTTCACCCCTCCACTTT	CASSKGQEGSPLHF
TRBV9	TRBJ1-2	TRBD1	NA	TGTGCCAGCAGCCCACAGGGGGCGAACGGCTACACCTTC	CASSPQGANGYTF
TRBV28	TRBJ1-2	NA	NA	TGTGCCAGCAGCTATGAAAACAGGCCTGCCTATGGCTACACCTTC	CASSYENRPAYGYTF
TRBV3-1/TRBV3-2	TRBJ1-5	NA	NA	TGTGCCAGCAGCCAAGCGGGGGAAAAAGGGCAGCCCCAGCATTTT	CASSQAGEKGQPQHF
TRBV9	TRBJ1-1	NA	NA	TGTGCCAGCAGCGTAGTGGGAGGGGCCGAAGCTTTCTTT	CASSVVGGAEAFF
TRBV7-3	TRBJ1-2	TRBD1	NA	TGTGCCAGCAGCACCGGACAGGGCGGCTATGGCTACACCTTC	CASSTGQGGYGYTF
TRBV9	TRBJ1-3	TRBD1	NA	TGTGCCAGCACGTCCGGGACAGGGCTAAACACCATATATTTT	CASTSGTGLNTIYF
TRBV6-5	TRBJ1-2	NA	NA	TGTGCCGTTACAGGGTTGAATGGCTACACCTTC	CAVTGLNGYTF
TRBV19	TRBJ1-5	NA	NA	TGTGCCAGTAGTATAGCGCCAGGCAATCAGCCCCAGCATTTT	CASSIAPGNQPQHF
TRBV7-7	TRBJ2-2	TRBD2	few	TGTGCCAGCAGCTTAGTCGGGGGGACGAACACCGGGGAGCTGTTTTTT	CASSLVGGTNTGELFF
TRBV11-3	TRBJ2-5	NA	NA	TGTGCCAGCAGCTTAGATACAATGGAGACCCAGTACTTC	CASSLDTMETQYF
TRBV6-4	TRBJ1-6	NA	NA	TGTGCCAGCAGCGAATTCAGGGGAGTCTATAATTCACCCCTCCACTTT	CASSEFRGVYNSPLHF
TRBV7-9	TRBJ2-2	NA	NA	TGTGCCAGCAGCTTTGGCGGATATAACACCGGGGAGCTGTTTTTT	CASSFGGYNTGELFF
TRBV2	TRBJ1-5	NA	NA	TGTGCCAGCACCCGAGGTTTTGAGCCCCAGCATTTT	CASTRGFEPQHF
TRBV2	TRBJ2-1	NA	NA	TGTGCCAGCAGTGTCCCGCGGGGCTTCACGGTTCCGCGCTCCTACAATGAGCAGTTCTTC	CASSVPRGFTVPRSYNEQFF
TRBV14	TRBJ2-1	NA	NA	TGTGCCAGCAGCCAGTCGGGGAACTACAATGAGCAGTTCTTC	CASSQSGNYNEQFF
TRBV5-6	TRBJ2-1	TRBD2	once	TGTGCCAGTCAAGCGGGGGCCCCCAACAATGAGCAGTTCTTC	CASQAGAPNNEQFF
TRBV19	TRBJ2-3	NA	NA	TGTGCCAGTAGTATGACTTCCCTCACAGATACGCAGTATTTT	CASSMTSLTDTQYF
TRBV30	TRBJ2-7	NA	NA	TGTGCCTGGAGTAGGCAGGGGGGCTCCTACGAGCAGTACTTC	CAWSRQGGSYEQYF
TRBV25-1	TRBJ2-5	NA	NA	TGTGCCAGCACCCCACGGGTCGGAGGAACCCAGTACTTC	CASTPRVGGTQYF
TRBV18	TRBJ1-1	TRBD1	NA	TGTGCCAGCTCACCATCCACAGGACAGGGGACTATGCTGACTGAAGCTTTCTTT	CASSPSTGQGTMLTEAFF
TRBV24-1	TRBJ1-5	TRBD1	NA	TGTGCCACCAGCCCCGGGACAGGGGCTTTGAATCAGCCCCAGCATTTT	CATSPGTGALNQPQHF
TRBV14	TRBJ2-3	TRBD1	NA	TGTGCCAGCAGCCAAGATGGGGGACAGAGCACAGATACGCAGTATTTT	CASSQDGGQSTDTQYF